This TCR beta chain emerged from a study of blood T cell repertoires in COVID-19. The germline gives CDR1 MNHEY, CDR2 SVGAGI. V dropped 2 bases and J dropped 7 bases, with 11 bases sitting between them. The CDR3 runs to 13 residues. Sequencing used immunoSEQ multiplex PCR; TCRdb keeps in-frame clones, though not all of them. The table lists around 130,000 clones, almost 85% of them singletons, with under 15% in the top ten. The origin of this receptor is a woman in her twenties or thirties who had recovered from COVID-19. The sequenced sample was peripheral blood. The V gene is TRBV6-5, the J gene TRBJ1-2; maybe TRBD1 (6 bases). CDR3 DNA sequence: TGTGCCAGCAGTTACAAGGGGGTGGGTGGCTACACCTTC. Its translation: CASSYKGVGGYTF.